This TCR beta chain was observed in a study of T cell repertoires in cytomegalovirus infection (dated by TCRdb to 2018 to 2020). Background on the whole study: Donor HLA type was relevant to the analysis, because carriage of CMV infection together with the matching HLA type was indicated by public TCR beta signatures.

Overall results and qualifications from the work: The ex vivo response was dominated by HLA-C-restricted CMV-specific TCR beta clonotypes, and the single most frequent clonotype in two of eight donors was supplied by these HLA-C-restricted clonotypes. In both this cohort and an independent cohort of some 370 donors, the cumulative frequency of public TCR beta family members distinguished carriers of CMV infection plus the relevant HLA type.

Note on this clonotype: Its antigen target is currently unknown. One base away there is no much larger clone; base qualities are not given.

Deletion took 0 bases off V and 0 bases off J, with a span of 9 bases between the germline ends. CDR1 and CDR2 are drawn from the germline V gene: SGHRS, YFSETQ. The CDR3 sequence holds 15 residues, the cysteine and phenylalanine included. The CDR3 DNA has 45 bases and is translated from base 1. The run used an Illumina HiSeq 1500. TCRdb reworked the public reads: Q25 trimming with fastp, MiXCR clone assembly, productive beta chains retained. Identical CDR3 protein sequences are pooled into one entry, listed with their most common genes and DNA. For this sample there are around 260,000 distinct CDR3 sequences; roughly 25% appear just once. The ten largest clonotypes hold 14% of the sample.

Sequenced sample: PBMCs. The sequence came from a human donor in good health (CMV status not recorded). Some clones in this sample may be carry-over from other donors' samples. This receptor chain uses TRBV5-1 and TRBJ1-1; the D gene is unclear. The DNA reads as follows: TGCGCCAGCAGCTTGGGGTCAGCTATGAACACTGAAGCTTTCTTT. Its protein reads: CASSLGSAMNTEAFF.